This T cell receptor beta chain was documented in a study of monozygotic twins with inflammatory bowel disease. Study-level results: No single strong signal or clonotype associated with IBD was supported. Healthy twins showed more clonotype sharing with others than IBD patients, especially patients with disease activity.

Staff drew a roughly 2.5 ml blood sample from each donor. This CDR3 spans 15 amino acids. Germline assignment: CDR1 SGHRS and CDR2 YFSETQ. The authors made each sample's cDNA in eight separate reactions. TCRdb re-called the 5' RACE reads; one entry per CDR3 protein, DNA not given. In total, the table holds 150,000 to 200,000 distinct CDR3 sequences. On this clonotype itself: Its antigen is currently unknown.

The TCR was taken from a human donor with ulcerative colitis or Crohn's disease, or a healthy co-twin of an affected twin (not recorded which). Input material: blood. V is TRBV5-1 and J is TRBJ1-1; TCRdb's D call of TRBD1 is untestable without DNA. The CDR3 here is CASSSNVGDSIEAFF.